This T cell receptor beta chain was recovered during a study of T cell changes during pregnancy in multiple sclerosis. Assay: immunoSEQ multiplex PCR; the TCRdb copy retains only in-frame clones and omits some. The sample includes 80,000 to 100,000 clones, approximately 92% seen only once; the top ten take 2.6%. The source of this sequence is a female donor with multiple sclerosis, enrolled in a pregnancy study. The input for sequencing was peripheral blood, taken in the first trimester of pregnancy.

The CDR3 nucleotides read TGTGCCAGCAGTTTCACAGACCGCACAGATACGCAGTATTTT. Its translation: CASSFTDRTDTQYF. The rearrangement joins TRBV27 to TRBJ2-3; no definite D call. The germline V and J ends were trimmed by 3 bases and 1 base, with 8 bases remaining between them. CDR3 length: 14 amino acids. Germline lookup yields CDR1 MNHEY and CDR2 SMNVEV (reference sequence).